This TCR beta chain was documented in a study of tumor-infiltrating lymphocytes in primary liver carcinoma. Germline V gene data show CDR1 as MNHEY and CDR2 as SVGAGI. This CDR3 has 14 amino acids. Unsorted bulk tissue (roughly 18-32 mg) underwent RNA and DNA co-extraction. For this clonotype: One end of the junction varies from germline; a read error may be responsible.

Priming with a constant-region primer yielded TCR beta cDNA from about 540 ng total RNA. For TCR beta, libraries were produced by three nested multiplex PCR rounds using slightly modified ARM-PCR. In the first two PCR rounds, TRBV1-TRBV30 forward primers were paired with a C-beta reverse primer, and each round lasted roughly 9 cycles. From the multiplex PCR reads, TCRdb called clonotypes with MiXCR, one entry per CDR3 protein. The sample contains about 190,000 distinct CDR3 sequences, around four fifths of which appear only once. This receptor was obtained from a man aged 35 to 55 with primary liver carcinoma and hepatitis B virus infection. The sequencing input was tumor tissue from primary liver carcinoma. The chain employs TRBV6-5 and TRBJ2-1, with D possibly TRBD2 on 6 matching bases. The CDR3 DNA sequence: TGTGGCAGCAGATACCAGACTAGTTTTAATGAGCAGTTCTTC. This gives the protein CGSRYQTSFNEQFF.